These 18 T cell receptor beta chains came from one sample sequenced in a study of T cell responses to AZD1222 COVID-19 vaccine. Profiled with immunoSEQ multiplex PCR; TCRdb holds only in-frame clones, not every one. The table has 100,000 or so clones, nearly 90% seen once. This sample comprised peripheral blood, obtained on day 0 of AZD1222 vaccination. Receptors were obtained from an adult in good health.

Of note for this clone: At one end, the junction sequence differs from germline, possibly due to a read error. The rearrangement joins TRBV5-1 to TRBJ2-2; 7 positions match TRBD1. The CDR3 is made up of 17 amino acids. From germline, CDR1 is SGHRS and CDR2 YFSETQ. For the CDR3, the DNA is TGTGCCAGCAGCGACCTAGGTAGGGGGCGCAACACCGGGGAGCTGTTTTTT. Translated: CASSDLGRGRNTGELFF.

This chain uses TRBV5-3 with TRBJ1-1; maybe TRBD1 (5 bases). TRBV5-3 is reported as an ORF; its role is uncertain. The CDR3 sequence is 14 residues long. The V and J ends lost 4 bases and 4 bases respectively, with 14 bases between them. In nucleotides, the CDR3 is TGTGCCAGAAGCCCCACCGGGGCTCGCACTGAAGCTTTCTTT. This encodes CARSPTGARTEAFF.

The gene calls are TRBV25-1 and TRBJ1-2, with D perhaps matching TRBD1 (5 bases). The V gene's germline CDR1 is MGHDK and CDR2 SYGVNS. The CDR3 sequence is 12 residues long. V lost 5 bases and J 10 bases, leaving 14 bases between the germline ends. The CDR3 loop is CASSNPAGPYTF. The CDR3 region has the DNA TGTGCCAGCAGTAACCCAGCAGGGCCCTACACCTTC.

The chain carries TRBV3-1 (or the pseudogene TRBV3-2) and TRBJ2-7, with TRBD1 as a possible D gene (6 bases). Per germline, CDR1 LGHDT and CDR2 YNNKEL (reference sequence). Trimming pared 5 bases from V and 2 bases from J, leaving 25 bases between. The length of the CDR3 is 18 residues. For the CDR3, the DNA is TGTGCCAGCAGCTCAAAGCTCCGGGACATTAATAGGACCTACGAGCAGTACTTC. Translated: CASSSKLRDINRTYEQYF.

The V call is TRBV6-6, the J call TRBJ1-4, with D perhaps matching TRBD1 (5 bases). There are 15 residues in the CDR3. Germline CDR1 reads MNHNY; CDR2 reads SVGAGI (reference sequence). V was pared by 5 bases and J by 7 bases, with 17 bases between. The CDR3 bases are TGTGCCAGCAGTCCCCTCTCGGGGCGGACTGAAAAACTGTTTTTT. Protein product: CASSPLSGRTEKLFF.

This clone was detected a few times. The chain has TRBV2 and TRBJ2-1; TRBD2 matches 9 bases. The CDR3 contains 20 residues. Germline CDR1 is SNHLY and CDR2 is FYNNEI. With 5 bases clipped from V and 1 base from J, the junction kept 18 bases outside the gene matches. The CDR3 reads CASSTPDQLAGKGSYNEQFF. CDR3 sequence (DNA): TGTGCCAGCAGTACTCCTGACCAACTAGCGGGTAAAGGGTCCTACAATGAGCAGTTCTTC.

CDR3 residues: CASSLDSTDEQFF. The DNA of the CDR3 is TGTGCCAGCAGCTTAGATTCGACCGATGAGCAGTTCTTC. V and J are TRBV11-3 and TRBJ2-1; unclear D gene. CDR3 length equals 13 residues. Germline V lookup: CDR1 SGHNT, CDR2 YENEEA. Trimming removed 0 bases from V and 8 bases from J, with 8 bases in between.

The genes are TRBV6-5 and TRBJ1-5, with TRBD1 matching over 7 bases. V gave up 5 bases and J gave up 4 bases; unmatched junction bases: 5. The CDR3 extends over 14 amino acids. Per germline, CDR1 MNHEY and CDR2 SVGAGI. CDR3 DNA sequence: TGTGCCAGCAGTCCCCGACAGGGTAATCAGCCCCAGCATTTT. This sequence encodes CASSPRQGNQPQHF.

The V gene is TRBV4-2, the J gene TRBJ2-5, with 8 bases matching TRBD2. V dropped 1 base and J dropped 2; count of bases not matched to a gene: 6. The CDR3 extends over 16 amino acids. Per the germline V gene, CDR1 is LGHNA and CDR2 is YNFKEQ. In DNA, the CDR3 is TGTGCCAGCAGCCAAGGTGGTAGCGGGACTCAAGAGACCCAGTACTTC. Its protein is CASSQGGSGTQETQYF.

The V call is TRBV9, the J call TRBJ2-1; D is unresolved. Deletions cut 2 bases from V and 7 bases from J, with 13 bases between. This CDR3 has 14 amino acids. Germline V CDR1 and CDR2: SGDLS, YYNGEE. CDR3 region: CASSVQSIGNEQFF. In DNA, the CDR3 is TGTGCCAGCAGCGTCCAAAGTATTGGGAATGAGCAGTTCTTC.

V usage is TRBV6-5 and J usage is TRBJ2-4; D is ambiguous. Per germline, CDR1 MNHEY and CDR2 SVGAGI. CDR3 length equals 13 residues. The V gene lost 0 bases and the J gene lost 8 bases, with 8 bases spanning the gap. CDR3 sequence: CASSYSGQYIQYF. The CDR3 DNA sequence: TGTGCCAGCAGTTACTCCGGCCAGTACATTCAGTACTTC.

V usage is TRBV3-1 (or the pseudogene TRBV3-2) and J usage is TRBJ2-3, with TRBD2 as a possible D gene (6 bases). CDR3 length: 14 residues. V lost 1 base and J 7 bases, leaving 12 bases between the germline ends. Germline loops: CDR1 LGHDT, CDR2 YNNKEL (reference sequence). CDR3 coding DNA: TGTGCCAGCAGCCAAGCGGGAGACGTAAATACGCAGTATTTT. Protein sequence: CASSQAGDVNTQYF.

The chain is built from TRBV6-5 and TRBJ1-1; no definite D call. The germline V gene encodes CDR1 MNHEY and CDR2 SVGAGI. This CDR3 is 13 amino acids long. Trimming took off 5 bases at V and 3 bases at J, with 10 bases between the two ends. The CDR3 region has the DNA TGTGCCAGCAGTCGAGGGCCCGACACTGAAGCTTTCTTT. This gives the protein CASSRGPDTEAFF.

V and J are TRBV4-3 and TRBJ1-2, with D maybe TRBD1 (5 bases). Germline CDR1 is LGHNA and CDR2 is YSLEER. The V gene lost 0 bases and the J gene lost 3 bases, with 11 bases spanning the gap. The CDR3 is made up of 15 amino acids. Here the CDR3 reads CASSQDQGGDYGYTF. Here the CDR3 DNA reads TGCGCCAGCAGCCAAGATCAGGGAGGAGACTATGGCTACACCTTC.

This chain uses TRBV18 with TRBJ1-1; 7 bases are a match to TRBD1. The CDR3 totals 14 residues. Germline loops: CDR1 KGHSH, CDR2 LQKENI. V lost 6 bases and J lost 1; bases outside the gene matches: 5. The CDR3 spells CASSGQPSNTEAFF. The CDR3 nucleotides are TGTGCCAGCTCGGGACAGCCTTCGAACACTGAAGCTTTCTTT. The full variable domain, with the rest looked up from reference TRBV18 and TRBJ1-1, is NAGVMQNPRHLVRRRGQEARLRCSPMKGHSHVYWYRQLPEEGLKFMVYLQKENIIDESGMPKERFSAEFPKEGPSILRIQQVVRGDSAAYFCASSGQPSNTEAFFGQGTRLTVV.

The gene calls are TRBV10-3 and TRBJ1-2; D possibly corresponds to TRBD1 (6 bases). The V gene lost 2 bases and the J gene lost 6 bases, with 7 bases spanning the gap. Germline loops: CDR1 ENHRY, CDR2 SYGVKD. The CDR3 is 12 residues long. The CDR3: CAISETGNGYTF. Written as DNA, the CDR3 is TGTGCCATCAGTGAGACAGGGAATGGCTACACCTTC.

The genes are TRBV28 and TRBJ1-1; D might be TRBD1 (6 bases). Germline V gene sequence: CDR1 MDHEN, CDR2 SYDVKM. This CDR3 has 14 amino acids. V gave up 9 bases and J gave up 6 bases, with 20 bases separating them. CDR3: CASLVNRWTAEAFF. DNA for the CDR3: TGTGCCAGTCTGGTGAACCGATGGACAGCTGAAGCTTTCTTT. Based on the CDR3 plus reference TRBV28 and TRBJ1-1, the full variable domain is DVKVTQSSRYLVKRTGEKVFLECVQDMDHENMFWYRQDPGLGLRLIYFSYDVKMKEKGDIPEGYSVSREKKERFSLILESASTNQTSMYLCASLVNRWTAEAFFGQGTRLTVV.

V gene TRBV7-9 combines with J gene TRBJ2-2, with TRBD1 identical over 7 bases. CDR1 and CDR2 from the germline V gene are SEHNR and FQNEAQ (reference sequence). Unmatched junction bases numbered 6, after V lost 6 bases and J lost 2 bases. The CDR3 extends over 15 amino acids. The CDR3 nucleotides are TGTGCCAGCAGACCTACAGGGGTAAACACCGGGGAGCTGTTTTTT. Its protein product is CASRPTGVNTGELFF.